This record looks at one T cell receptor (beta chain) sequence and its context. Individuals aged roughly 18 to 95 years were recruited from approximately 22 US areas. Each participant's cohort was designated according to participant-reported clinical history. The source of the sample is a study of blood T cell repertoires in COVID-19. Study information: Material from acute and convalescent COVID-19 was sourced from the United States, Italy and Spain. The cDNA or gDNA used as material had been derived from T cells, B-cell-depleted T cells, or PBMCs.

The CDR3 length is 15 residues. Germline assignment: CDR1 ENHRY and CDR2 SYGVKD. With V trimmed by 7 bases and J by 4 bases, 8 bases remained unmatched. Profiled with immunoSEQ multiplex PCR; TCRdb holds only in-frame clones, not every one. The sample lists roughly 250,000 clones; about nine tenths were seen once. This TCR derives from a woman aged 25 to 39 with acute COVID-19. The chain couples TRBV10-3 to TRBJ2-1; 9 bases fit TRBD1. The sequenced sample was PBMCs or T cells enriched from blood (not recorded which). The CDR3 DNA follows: TGTGCCATCACCGCGGGGACAGGGCCGTACAATGAGCAGTTCTTC. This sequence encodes CAITAGTGPYNEQFF.